The clone carrying this T cell receptor (beta chain) was detected only a few times. Its matching antigen is unknown. The sample originates from a study of beta chain features in type 1 diabetes. Study results and limitations: In patients and controls equally, PCR might favor templates that are shorter. VDJ junctions sequenced from type 1 diabetes patients showed fewer insertions and more deletions.

Reverse transcribing all isolated RNA meant expressed TCRB transcripts were sequenced. Profiling relied on immunoSEQ multiplex PCR, and the TCRdb table lists in-frame clones only, not all of them. The sample lists hundreds of thousands of clones, roughly a sixth occurring once. The CDR3 extends over 16 amino acids. The chain carries TRBV21-1 and TRBJ1-5. TRBV21-1 is a pseudogene. This clonotype originated in a woman aged 18-35 years in good health. Sample: naive CD4+ T cells from blood. The CDR3 loop is CASSKVGTSGCQPQHF. In nucleotides, the CDR3 is TGTGCCAGCAGCAAAGTTGGCACATCGGGATGTCAGCCCCAGCATTTT.